This T cell receptor beta chain appears in the sequencing data of a study of synovial regulatory T cells in juvenile arthritis. Median disease duration was around seven years, range 0.2-19.1. The CDR3 length is 14 residues. No nucleotide data were recorded. CDR1 is SQVTM, CDR2 ANQGSEA, per germline. Using immunoSEQ multiplex PCR, the repertoire was profiled, and TCRdb retains in-frame clones only, with some absent. The data show 7,500 to 10,000 clones, and the top ten clones hold about 2.1%. Sequenced input: Treg cells from blood. Regarding subset: remaining (HLA-DR-negative) circulating blood Treg cells. This chain joins TRBV29-1 and TRBJ1-2; TCRdb selects TRBD1, and the lack of DNA leaves this call unchecked. The receptor's source is a donor aged 2 to 35 with juvenile idiopathic arthritis. This chain's CDR3 is CSVDRTAPHYGYTF.